The clone carrying this T cell receptor beta chain was detected once. Germline CDR1 reads SGHTA; CDR2 reads FQGNSA. The germline V and J ends were trimmed by 9 bases and 10 bases, with 15 bases remaining between them. CDR3 length equals 11 residues. This specimen belongs to a study of cytomegalovirus exposure and HLA in healthy donors. 13 Jbeta primers and 60 Vbeta primers were used for the PCR. Data came from immunoSEQ multiplex PCR; TCRdb stores just in-frame clones and leaves some out. Among fewer than 200,000 clones listed, approximately 80% were seen once. The receptor was isolated from a woman aged 18-29 years in good health and CMV-seropositive. The source material was PBMCs. V gene TRBV7-2 combines with J gene TRBJ1-2; no definite D call. The CDR3 DNA follows: TGTGCCAGTTGGCGGGTCAGCAACTACACCTTC. As protein: CASWRVSNYTF.